These T cell receptor beta chains were read from a single sample in a study of blood T cell repertoires in COVID-19. The method was immunoSEQ multiplex PCR; TCRdb's version includes in-frame clones alone and lacks a portion of them. The sample carries fewer than 250,000 clones, about 80% recorded once. Sequenced sample: PBMCs or T cells enriched from blood (not recorded which). The origin of the receptors is a woman aged 50 to 65 who had been exposed to COVID-19. Each CDR3 is given without its conserved first and last residue.

V: TRBV24-1; CDR3: ATSDPATTGALGYT
V: TRBV5-1; CDR3: ASSENSGGAVETQY
V: TRBV7-3; CDR3: ASSLLGGPTGELF
V: TRBV5-6; CDR3: ASSLGGGGGELF
V: TRBV19; CDR3: ASQLRDSGSGYT
V: TRBV6-2/TRBV6-3; CDR3: ASSSTGTVYEQY
V: TRBV5-8; CDR3: ASSLVYRQIPGETQY
V: TRBV9; CDR3: ASSRRDTDTQY
V: TRBV5-1; CDR3: ASSRLGGQETQY
V: TRBV30; CDR3: AWAGGAQGYT
V: TRBV7-9; CDR3: ASSLAQTRSEQY
V: TRBV13; CDR3: ASSPRDGGTEAF
V: TRBV7-2; CDR3: ASSPWRGRDNEQF
V: TRBV5-5; CDR3: ASSRAGDYNSPLH
V: TRBV28; CDR3: ASSLASSFYEQY
V: TRBV5-1; CDR3: ASSLGPGQTAF
V: TRBV19; CDR3: ASSEVRNSPLH